This T cell receptor (beta chain) was sequenced during a study of blood T cells in healthy people across ages. Regarding this clonotype: Germline and junction disagree at one end, which may indicate a read error.

Primers used in a second PCR of roughly 6 to 11 cycles were a sample-barcoded 5' primer and a J-beta primer mix. Tags on each cDNA molecule came from a template-switch adaptor with 12 random nucleotides. TCRdb ran MiXCR on the 5' RACE reads and lists one entry per CDR3 protein. This sample carries 890,000 or so distinct CDR3 sequences, 60% to 80% of them seen once, and the ten largest clones take around 30%. This CDR3 comprises 16 residues. The germline V gene has CDR1 PRHDT and CDR2 FYEKMQ (reference sequence). The receptor's source is a man aged 25-45 years in good health. The sample consisted of blood. V gene TRBV13 combines with J gene TRBJ2-3; 11 bases fit TRBD2. The CDR3 region is CASSVGTSGHTDTQYF. The CDR3 nucleotides read TGTGCCAGCAGCGTAGGGACTAGCGGTCACACAGATACGCAGTATTTT.